This T cell receptor beta chain was found in a study of early T cells in non-severe SARS-CoV-2 infection. Overall study context: Bulk RNA taken from unsorted whole blood was sequenced, leaving chains unpaired.

This clonotype appeared a few times. Its antigen is as yet unknown. Study findings and constraints: VDJdb matches were skewed toward anti-spike CD8 T cell responses.

Researchers attached unique molecular identifiers to individual cDNA molecules. TCRdb reprocessed the 5' RACE reads with MiXCR, giving one entry per CDR3 protein. Among 65,000 to 95,000 distinct CDR3 sequences listed, about 14% were seen once. The germline CDR1 and CDR2 sequences are SGHVS and FNYEAQ. Trimming pared 0 bases from V and 6 bases from J, leaving 20 bases between. CDR3 length: 17 amino acids. Sequences were obtained from whole blood. The source of this sequence is an adult who was a healthcare worker with PCR-confirmed SARS-CoV-2 infection or an uninfected control (not recorded which). The chain couples TRBV7-6 to TRBJ1-2; D may be TRBD1 (6 bases). The CDR3, as DNA: TGTGCCAGCAGCTTAGCCCCCAGGGAGGGGGGCGGCAATGGCTACACCTTC. Amino acids: CASSLAPREGGGNGYTF.